This T cell receptor beta chain was retrieved from a study of T-cell reconstitution after alpha-beta-depleted transplantation in children (dated by TCRdb to the mid-2010s). For the study in its entirety: T-cell immune reconstitution after TCRalphabeta/CD19-depleted allogeneic hematopoietic cell transplantation in children was quantitatively tracked in the study by means of TCR repertoire profiling.

Libraries were prepared through PCR. The sequencing machine was an Illumina HiSeq 2500. Molecular barcoding was employed in the preparation of TCR libraries, with unique molecular identifiers being used to normalize TCRbeta repertoire quantification. In-frame beta chains were kept once TCRdb had trimmed the public reads at Q25 with fastp and called clones with MiXCR. For every CDR3 protein sequence, its rows merge into one entry that carries the most common genes and DNA. The sample records over 150,000 distinct CDR3 sequences, roughly 7.5% of which are singletons. The ten largest make up about 3% of the sample. CDR1 and CDR2, looked up from the germline V gene (reference sequence), are MNHEY and SMNVEV. From the cysteine through the phenylalanine, the CDR3 covers 16 amino acids. Of the read, only the CDR3 DNA is kept; its 48 bases are in frame from base 1. Unmatched junction bases come to 10, with V trimmed by 7 bases and J by 5 bases.

This clonotype was recorded many times. It lacks a known antigen. No base quality values were provided; no much bigger clone lies one nucleotide off. The chain is made from TRBV27 and TRBJ2-1, with TRBD2 matching 11 junction bases. Here the sequenced sample was PBMCs from the stem cell graft donor, taken from the stem cell graft. This TCR was sampled from a human donor who donated a stem cell graft to a child with Wiskott-Aldrich syndrome. The DNA is as follows: TGTGCCAGCAACCACCGTGGGACTAGCGGTCACAATGAGCAGTTCTTC. It translates to CASNHRGTSGHNEQFF.